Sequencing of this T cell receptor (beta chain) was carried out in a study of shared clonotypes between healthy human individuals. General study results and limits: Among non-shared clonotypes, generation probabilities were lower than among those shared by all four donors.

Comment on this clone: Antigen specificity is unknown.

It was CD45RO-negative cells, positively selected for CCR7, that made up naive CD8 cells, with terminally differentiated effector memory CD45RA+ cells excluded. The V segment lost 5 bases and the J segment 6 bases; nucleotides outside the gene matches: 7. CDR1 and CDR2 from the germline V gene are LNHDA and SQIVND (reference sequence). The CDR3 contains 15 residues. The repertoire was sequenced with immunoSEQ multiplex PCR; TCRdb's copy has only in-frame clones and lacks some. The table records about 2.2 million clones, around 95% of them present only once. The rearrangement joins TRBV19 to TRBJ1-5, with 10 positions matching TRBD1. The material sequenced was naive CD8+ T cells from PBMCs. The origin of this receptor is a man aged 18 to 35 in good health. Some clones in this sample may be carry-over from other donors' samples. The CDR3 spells CASSATGGMGQPQHF. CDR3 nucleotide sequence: TGTGCCAGTAGTGCGACAGGGGGCATGGGTCAGCCCCAGCATTTT.